This TCR beta chain was captured in a study of T cell responses to AZD1222 COVID-19 vaccine. Concerning this clone: Its matching antigen is unknown.

The germline V and J ends were trimmed by 2 bases and 7 bases, with 6 bases remaining between them. Germline values: CDR1 SNHLY, CDR2 FYNNEI. The CDR3 runs to 12 residues. Using immunoSEQ multiplex PCR, the repertoire was profiled, and TCRdb retains in-frame clones only, with some absent. This sample yields roughly 180,000 clones, of which about nine tenths are seen a single time; 3% to 3.5% belongs to the top ten. Overall study results and limits: Clonal diversity was possibly underestimated, and the donors were mostly white British, with more females.

The TCR comes from an adult who received the AZD1222 COVID-19 vaccine. The chain is built from TRBV2 and TRBJ2-1; no reliable D call. The specimen was peripheral blood, collected 28 days after the second AZD1222 dose. Written as DNA, the CDR3 is TGTGCCAGCAGTGAATGGCCAAATGAGCAGTTCTTC. This gives the protein CASSEWPNEQFF.